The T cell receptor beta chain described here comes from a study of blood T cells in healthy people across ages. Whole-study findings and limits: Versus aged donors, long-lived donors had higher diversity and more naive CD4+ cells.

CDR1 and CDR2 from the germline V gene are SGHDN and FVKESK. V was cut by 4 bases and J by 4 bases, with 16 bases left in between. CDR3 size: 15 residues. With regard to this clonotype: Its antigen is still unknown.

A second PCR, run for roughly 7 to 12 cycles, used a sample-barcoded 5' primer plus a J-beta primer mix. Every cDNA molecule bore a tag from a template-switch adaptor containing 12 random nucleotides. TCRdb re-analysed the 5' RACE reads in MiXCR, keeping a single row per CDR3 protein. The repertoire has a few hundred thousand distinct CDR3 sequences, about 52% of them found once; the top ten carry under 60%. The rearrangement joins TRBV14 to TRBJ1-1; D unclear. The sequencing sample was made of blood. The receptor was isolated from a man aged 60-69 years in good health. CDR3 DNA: TGTGCCAGCAGCCGCCTTACGGGGTGGGGCACTGAAGCTTTCTTT. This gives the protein CASSRLTGWGTEAFF.